This is a list of T cell receptor beta chains from one sample in a study of shared clonotypes between healthy human individuals. TCRdb's copy holds only in-frame clones and misses some; the assay was immunoSEQ multiplex PCR. The sample lists 2.3 million or so clones; 85% to 95% were seen once. The sample comprised naive CD4+ T cells from PBMCs. The receptors come from a man aged 18 to 35 in good health. Some clones in this sample may be carry-over from other donors' samples. CDR3s include the opening cysteine and the closing phenylalanine or tryptophan. A D gene is named only where the DNA matches it firmly. Size tells how often a clone was seen (once, few, many) or the class of an expanded clone, and some rows leave it out.

clone_size | j_call | v_call | d_call | cdr3_aa | cdr3_nt
few | TRBJ1-1 | TRBV7-9 | - | CASSSLDPRDTEAFF | TGTGCCAGCAGCTCCTTGGATCCAAGAGACACTGAAGCTTTCTTT
- | TRBJ2-7 | TRBV7-6 | TRBD1 | CASSMGTGGPYEQYF | TGTGCCAGCAGCATGGGGACAGGGGGACCCTACGAGCAGTACTTC
once | TRBJ1-2 | TRBV27 | - | CASSLRWGQGYTF | TGTGCCAGCAGTCTCCGTTGGGGGCAAGGCTACACCTTC
- | TRBJ2-7 | TRBV19 | TRBD1 | CASSPGTGDYYEQYF | TGTGCCAGTAGTCCCGGGACAGGAGACTACTACGAGCAGTACTTC
- | TRBJ2-5 | TRBV28 | TRBD2 | CASSLSGRGRETQYF | TGTGCCAGCAGTTTAAGCGGGAGGGGCCGGGAGACCCAGTACTTC
- | TRBJ2-2 | TRBV6-6 | - | CASNNRGGDTGELFF | TGTGCCAGCAACAACAGGGGGGGGGACACCGGGGAGCTGTTTTTT
- | TRBJ1-3 | TRBV30 | - | CAGQVAHSGNTIYF | TGTGCGGGTCAGGTCGCTCACTCTGGAAACACCATATATTTT
- | TRBJ2-5 | TRBV5-1 | - | CASKQGFQETQYF | TGCGCCAGCAAACAGGGTTTCCAAGAGACCCAGTACTTC
- | TRBJ1-2 | TRBV6-1 | TRBD1 | CASSEGQGYYGYTF | TGTGCCAGCAGTGAAGGACAGGGCTACTATGGCTACACCTTC
- | TRBJ2-3 | TRBV7-3 | - | CASSSIITDTQYF | TGTGCCAGCAGCTCGATAATCACAGATACGCAGTATTTT
once | TRBJ2-5 | TRBV2 | - | CASRPDQETQYF | TGTGCCAGCCGGCCCGATCAAGAGACCCAGTACTTC
- | TRBJ2-1 | TRBV5-1 | TRBD1 | CASSSRQGLGDEQFF | TGCGCCAGCAGCTCCAGACAGGGCCTGGGGGATGAGCAGTTCTTC
- | TRBJ2-1 | TRBV6-6 | TRBD1 | CASSPYRDRGFF | TGTGCCAGCAGTCCGTACCGGGACAGGGGGTTCTTC
- | TRBJ1-2 | TRBV6-6 | TRBD1 | CASSQGNYGYTF | TGTGCCAGCTCACAGGGGAACTATGGCTACACCTTC
- | TRBJ2-7 | TRBV7-2 | - | CASKGQSSYEQYF | TGTGCCAGCAAGGGCCAGAGCTCCTACGAGCAGTACTTC
- | TRBJ1-1 | TRBV7-3 | - | CASSERGSTEAFF | TGTGCCAGCAGCGAGAGGGGCTCCACTGAAGCTTTCTTT
- | TRBJ1-4 | TRBV5-6 | - | CASSLFDGTTNEKLFF | TGTGCCAGCAGCCTATTTGACGGGACAACTAATGAAAAACTGTTTTTT
- | TRBJ1-2 | TRBV7-9 | - | CASSLGQIYGYTF | TGTGCCAGCAGCTTAGGTCAGATCTATGGCTACACCTTC
- | TRBJ2-1 | TRBV5-1 | - | CASSLAVGSLEQFF | TGCGCCAGCAGCTTGGCGGTCGGCAGCTTGGAGCAGTTCTTC
- | TRBJ1-2 | TRBV15 | - | CATSQPYPDRGYTF | TGTGCCACCAGCCAACCTTACCCGGATCGGGGCTACACCTTC
- | TRBJ1-5 | TRBV4-2 | - | CASSQGFIGTPKYSNQPQHF | TGTGCCAGCAGCCAAGGGTTTATAGGGACGCCGAAATATAGCAATCAGCCCCAGCATTTT
once | TRBJ1-1 | TRBV11-2 | - | CASSLDSGAGTEAFF | TGTGCCAGCAGCTTAGATTCTGGGGCGGGCACTGAAGCTTTCTTT
- | TRBJ2-3 | TRBV7-2 | TRBD2 | CASSPGLTTDTQYF | TGTGCCAGCAGCCCGGGACTAACCACAGATACGCAGTATTTT
few | TRBJ1-1 | TRBV2 | - | CASTAARGDTEAFF | TGTGCCAGCACGGCGGCCAGAGGGGACACTGAAGCTTTCTTT
- | TRBJ2-3 | TRBV30 | TRBD1 | CAWSPEWDRTTDTQYF | TGTGCCTGGAGCCCAGAGTGGGACAGGACCACAGATACGCAGTATTTT
- | TRBJ1-1 | TRBV7-3 | TRBD1 | CASSFGQGTEAFF | TGTGCCAGCAGCTTCGGACAGGGCACTGAAGCTTTCTTT
- | TRBJ2-3 | TRBV11-2 | - | CASSLSTSGNTQYF | TGTGCCAGCAGCTTATCTACGTCGGGAAATACGCAGTATTTT
- | TRBJ2-2 | TRBV5-1 | TRBD2 | CASSPRSGSGNTGELFF | TGCGCCAGCAGCCCCCGTAGCGGGAGTGGGAACACCGGGGAGCTGTTTTTT
- | TRBJ2-5 | TRBV5-4 | TRBD2 | CAGGLAGSAKETQYF | TGTGCCGGGGGACTAGCGGGAAGCGCTAAAGAGACCCAGTACTTC
- | TRBJ2-1 | TRBV9 | TRBD2 | CASSVDSGRAHEQFF | TGTGCCAGCAGCGTAGATAGCGGGAGGGCCCATGAGCAGTTCTTC
- | TRBJ1-3 | TRBV28 | - | CASSLFGSSGNTIYF | TGTGCCAGCAGTTTATTTGGGTCCTCTGGAAACACCATATATTTT
- | TRBJ2-7 | TRBV10-3 | TRBD2 | CAISGGTSGVYEQYF | TGTGCCATCAGTGGCGGGACTAGCGGGGTCTACGAGCAGTACTTC
- | TRBJ1-1 | TRBV4-1 | - | CASSQGDGLEAFF | TGCGCCAGCAGCCAAGGGGACGGACTTGAAGCTTTCTTT
- | TRBJ1-4 | TRBV7-2 | - | CASSLRAGEKLFF | TGTGCCAGCAGCTTAAGAGCGGGAGAAAAACTGTTTTTT
- | TRBJ2-3 | TRBV28 | - | CASSFGRGSTDTQYF | TGTGCCAGCAGTTTTGGGCGGGGTAGCACAGATACGCAGTATTTT
- | TRBJ2-1 | TRBV5-1 | - | CASSVFLYNEQFF | TGCGCCAGCAGCGTTTTTCTTTACAATGAGCAGTTCTTC
- | TRBJ1-4 | TRBV14 | - | CASSPRGLRIGLFF | TGTGCCAGCAGCCCCAGGGGCCTCCGAATCGGACTGTTTTTT
- | TRBJ2-3 | TRBV5-1 | - | CASQGPTSTDTQYF | TGCGCCAGCCAGGGGCCTACTAGCACAGATACGCAGTATTTT
- | TRBJ1-5 | TRBV7-8 | - | CASSSDTYSNQPQHF | TGTGCCAGCAGCTCTGACACGTATAGCAATCAGCCCCAGCATTTT
- | TRBJ2-3 | TRBV28 | TRBD1 | CASSWTGTADTQYF | TGTGCCAGCTCTTGGACAGGGACAGCAGATACGCAGTATTTT